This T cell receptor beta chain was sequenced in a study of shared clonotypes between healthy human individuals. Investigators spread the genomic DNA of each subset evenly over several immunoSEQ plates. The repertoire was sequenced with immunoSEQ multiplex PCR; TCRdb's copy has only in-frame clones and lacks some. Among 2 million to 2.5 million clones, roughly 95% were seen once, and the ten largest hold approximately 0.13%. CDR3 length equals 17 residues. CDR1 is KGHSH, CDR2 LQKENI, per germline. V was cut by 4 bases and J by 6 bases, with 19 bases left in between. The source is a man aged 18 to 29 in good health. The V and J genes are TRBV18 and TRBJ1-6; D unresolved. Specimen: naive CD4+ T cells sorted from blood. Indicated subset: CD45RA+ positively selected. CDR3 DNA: TGTGCCAGCTCACAAGCCCCGGAGGGCTCGTCTAATTCACCCCTCCACTTT. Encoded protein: CASSQAPEGSSNSPLHF.